Below are 17 T cell receptor beta chains sequenced from a single sample in a study of identical twins. TCRdb ran MiXCR on the 5' RACE reads and lists one entry per CDR3 protein. The repertoire holds roughly 230,000 distinct CDR3 sequences, with about 8% as singletons. The sample was also linked to a second study, of yellow fever vaccine responses in identical twins.

Sequencing input: CD8+ T cells sorted from blood. The receptor set was obtained from a woman aged 18-30 years in good health.

The sample holds a few counts of this clonotype. The rearrangement links TRBV14 to TRBJ2-7; the match to TRBD2 covers 8 bases. This CDR3 is 16 amino acids long. V shed 0 bases, J shed 4 bases, and the junction held 8 bases outside the gene matches. Per germline, CDR1 SGHDN and CDR2 FVKESK. CDR3: CASSQEVGRGTYEQYF. In DNA, the CDR3 is TGTGCCAGCAGCCAAGAGGTCGGGAGGGGAACGTACGAGCAGTACTTC.

The gene calls are TRBV5-5 and TRBJ2-3, with 13 bases fitting TRBD2. Per the germline V gene, CDR1 is SGHKS and CDR2 is YYEKEE (reference sequence). J lost 5 bases, V lost 4 bases, and 7 bases had no gene match. The CDR3 covers 16 residues. The CDR3 DNA follows: TGTGCCAGCAGCCCTGGACTAGCGGGAGCTGAAGATACGCAGTATTTT. This encodes CASSPGLAGAEDTQYF.

This clonotype appeared a few times. This chain links TRBV5-6 with TRBJ2-7; 9 bases agree with TRBD2. Germline lookup yields CDR1 SGHDT and CDR2 YYEEEE. V lost 4 bases and J lost 0; bases outside the gene matches: 11. The CDR3 loop spans 17 amino acids. For the CDR3, the DNA is TGTGCCAGCAGCCGTAGCGGGGGACCAGTCGACTCCTACGAGCAGTACTTC. It specifies CASSRSGGPVDSYEQYF.

This clonotype was seen many times. The V and J genes are TRBV7-9 and TRBJ2-7; D remains ambiguous. CDR1 SEHNR and CDR2 FQNEAQ come from the germline V gene (reference sequence). Trimming stripped 1 base from V and 5 bases from J, with 18 bases between. This CDR3 is 16 amino acids long. This chain's CDR3 is CASSLELAGLLDEQYF. The DNA of the CDR3 is TGTGCCAGCAGCTTAGAGCTGGCAGGATTATTAGACGAGCAGTACTTC.

There are a few counts of this clonotype. The rearrangement joins TRBV3-1 to TRBJ2-6; D call uncertain. V lost 1 base, J lost 0 bases, and 10 bases lay in between. Germline values: CDR1 LGHDT, CDR2 YNNKEL (reference sequence). This CDR3 has 17 residues. The CDR3 protein is CASSQVQENSGANVLTF. The DNA for the CDR3 is TGTGCCAGCAGCCAAGTGCAGGAAAACTCTGGGGCCAACGTCCTGACTTTC.

The V gene is TRBV7-9, the J gene TRBJ2-2; 7 nucleotides line up with TRBD2. The CDR3 is 12 amino acids. Germline CDR1 is SEHNR and CDR2 is FQNEAQ (reference sequence). V dropped 7 bases and J dropped 5; count of bases not matched to a gene: 1. CDR3 sequence: CASMRGTGELFF. The CDR3 nucleotides read TGTGCCAGCATGCGGGGGACCGGGGAGCTGTTTTTT.

This clonotype has at least ten counts. The chain recombines TRBV29-1 with TRBJ2-5; 9 bases align to TRBD1. CDR3 length: 16 residues. V shed 4 bases and J 2 bases; nucleotides not matched to a gene: 11. CDR1 and CDR2 from the germline V gene are SQVTM and ANQGSEA. The CDR3 bases are TGCAGCGTTGTCCCCCCTCAGGACAGGGGACAAGAGACCCAGTACTTC. The encoded protein is CSVVPPQDRGQETQYF.

This clonotype was found many times. The gene calls are TRBV12-3 or TRBV12-4 and TRBJ2-1; weak D call: TRBD1 (5 bases). The length of the CDR3 is 13 residues. V was trimmed by 3 bases and J by 6 bases, leaving 9 bases between them. CDR3 residues: CASSLRQGNEQFF. CDR3 coding DNA: TGTGCCAGCAGTTTGCGGCAGGGCAATGAGCAGTTCTTC.

The chain combines TRBV6-6 with TRBJ2-7; D unclear. The V gene's germline CDR1 is MNHNY and CDR2 SVGAGI (reference sequence). The CDR3 length is 13 residues. V was trimmed by 2 bases and J by 1 base, leaving 6 bases between them. CDR3 region: CASSYPASYEQYF. The CDR3 nucleotides are TGTGCCAGCAGTTACCCAGCTTCCTACGAGCAGTACTTC.

The chain recombines TRBV12-3 or TRBV12-4 with TRBJ2-1; tentative D call: TRBD1 (7 bases). CDR3 size: 14 residues. V gave up 5 bases and J gave up 10 bases, with 18 bases separating them. The CDR3 DNA is TGTGCCAGCAGTCCCGTGGGGGGACAGATCGAGCAGTTCTTC. This gives the protein CASSPVGGQIEQFF.

Only a few counts were recorded for this clonotype. The rearrangement joins TRBV5-1 to TRBJ2-2; 7 bases fit TRBD2. This CDR3 is built from 17 residues. J lost 3 bases, V lost 0 bases, and 8 bases had no gene match. The germline V gene encodes CDR1 SGHRS and CDR2 YFSETQ. CDR3 DNA: TGCGCCAGCAGCTTGGGGCCGTCAACTAGCGACACCGGGGAGCTGTTTTTT. Protein: CASSLGPSTSDTGELFF.

This clonotype has just a few counts. V usage is TRBV11-1 and J usage is TRBJ2-1, with TRBD2 matching 8 bases. V lost 5 bases and J lost 4; bases outside the gene matches: 19. Per germline, CDR1 SGHAT and CDR2 FQDESV (reference sequence). The CDR3 is 19 residues long. The chain's CDR3 is CASSPWSGVSSGGYNEQFF. CDR3 nucleotides: TGTGCCAGCAGCCCCTGGTCAGGGGTAAGCAGCGGGGGATACAATGAGCAGTTCTTC.

The chain's CDR3 is CSAPTPDSINQPQHF. The CDR3 DNA reads as TGCAGTGCCCCTACTCCCGATTCTATCAATCAGCCCCAGCATTTT. The rearrangement uses TRBV20-1 and TRBJ1-5; no definite D call. CDR3 length equals 15 residues. Trimming pared 6 bases from V and 3 bases from J, leaving 18 bases between. Germline V gives CDR1 DFQATT, CDR2 SNEGSKA (reference sequence).

The chain joins TRBV20-1 to TRBJ2-1, with 7 bases matching TRBD2. The CDR3 spans 16 residues. With V trimmed by 6 bases and J by 3 bases, 14 bases remained unmatched. Germline V gives CDR1 DFQATT, CDR2 SNEGSKA (reference sequence). The CDR3 DNA reads TGCAGTGCCCCAGTGGGACTACCATTAAACTACAATGAGCAGTTCTTC. Its translation is CSAPVGLPLNYNEQFF.

Note on this clonotype: This likely comes from a read error, as the CDR3 has no conserved phenylalanine or tryptophan at its end. This sequence joins TRBV5-1 and TRBJ2-7; 13 bases align to TRBD2. This CDR3 has 17 residues. The germline V gene has CDR1 SGHRS and CDR2 YFSETQ. J was trimmed by 3 bases and V by 4 bases; bases with no gene match: 10. CDR3: CASSPRTSGGSYYEQYY. CDR3 bases: TGCGCCAGCAGCCCGCGGACTAGCGGGGGCTCCTACTACGAGCAGTACTAC.

This sequence joins TRBV20-1 and TRBJ2-4, with TRBD1 matching 7 bases. The CDR3 runs 16 residues. After removal of 2 bases from V and 0 bases from J, the junction contained 7 bases not matched to a gene. CDR1 DFQATT and CDR2 SNEGSKA come from the germline V gene (reference sequence). As DNA, the CDR3 is TGCAGTGCTAGAACCCAGGACAGGCTAGCCAAAAACATTCAGTACTTC. Amino acid sequence: CSARTQDRLAKNIQYF.

The table lists this clonotype with a few counts. This chain links TRBV7-9 with TRBJ1-1; D ambiguous. The CDR3 contains 15 residues. V was clipped by 0 bases and J by 4 bases, with 12 bases between them. The germline CDR1 and CDR2 sequences are SEHNR and FQNEAQ (reference sequence). In DNA, the CDR3 is TGTGCCAGCAGCTTAGCGCGGGGTGCGAGCACTGAAGCTTTCTTT. Its protein product is CASSLARGASTEAFF.